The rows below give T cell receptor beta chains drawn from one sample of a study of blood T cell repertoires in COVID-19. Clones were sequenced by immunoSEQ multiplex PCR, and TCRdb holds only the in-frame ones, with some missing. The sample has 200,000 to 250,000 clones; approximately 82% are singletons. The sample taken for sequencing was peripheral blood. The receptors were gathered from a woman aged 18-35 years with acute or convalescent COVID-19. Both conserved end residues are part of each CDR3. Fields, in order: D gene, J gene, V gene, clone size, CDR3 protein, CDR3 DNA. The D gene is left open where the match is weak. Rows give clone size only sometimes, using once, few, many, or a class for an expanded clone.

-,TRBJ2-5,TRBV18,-,CASSPGQGGETQYF,TGTGCCAGCTCACCTGGGCAGGGAGGAGAGACCCAGTACTTC
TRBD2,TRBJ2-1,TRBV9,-,CASIPASGPYNEQFF,TGTGCCAGCATTCCGGCTAGCGGACCCTACAATGAGCAGTTCTTC
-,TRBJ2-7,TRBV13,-,CASSLGLRAGLGYEQYF,TGTGCCAGCAGCTTAGGCCTTCGGGCGGGGTTGGGCTACGAGCAGTACTTC
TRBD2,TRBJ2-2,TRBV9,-,CASSIHRVAGGTGELFF,TGTGCCAGCAGCATCCACCGGGTAGCGGGAGGCACCGGGGAGCTGTTTTTT
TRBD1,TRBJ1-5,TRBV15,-,CATSRGAGQGNNQPQHF,TGTGCCACCAGCAGAGGCGCTGGACAGGGAAACAATCAGCCCCAGCATTTT
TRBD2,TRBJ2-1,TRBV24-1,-,CATSDGSGGGEQFF,TGTGCCACCAGTGATGGTAGCGGGGGCGGTGAGCAGTTCTTC
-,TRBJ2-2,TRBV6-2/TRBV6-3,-,CASSSYTGELFF,TGTGCCAGCAGTTCTTACACCGGGGAGCTGTTTTTT
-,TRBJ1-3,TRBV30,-,CAWTDSGNTIYF,TGTGCCTGGACAGACTCTGGAAACACCATATATTTT
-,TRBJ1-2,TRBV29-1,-,CSVEDHRDVGYTF,TGCAGCGTTGAAGACCACAGGGATGTTGGCTACACCTTC
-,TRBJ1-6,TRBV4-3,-,CASSQGATSPLHF,TGCGCCAGCAGCCAAGGAGCCACTTCACCCCTCCACTTT
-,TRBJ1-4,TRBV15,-,CATSRDPGGAEKLFF,TGTGCCACCAGCAGAGATCCGGGCGGGGCTGAAAAACTGTTTTTT
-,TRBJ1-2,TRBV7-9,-,CASSFPPATGRRGYGYTF,TGTGCCAGCAGCTTCCCCCCGGCGACAGGCCGACGTGGCTATGGCTACACCTTC
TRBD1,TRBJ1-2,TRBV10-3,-,CAISTSLTGIHGYTF,TGTGCCATCAGTACCTCTTTGACAGGGATCCATGGCTACACCTTC
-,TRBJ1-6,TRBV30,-,CAWSVQGGSPLHF,TGTGCCTGGAGTGTCCAGGGAGGGTCACCCCTCCACTTT
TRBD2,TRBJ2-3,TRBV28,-,CASSGEPGRMVDTQYF,TGTGCCAGCAGTGGGGAGCCCGGGAGGATGGTGGATACGCAGTATTTT
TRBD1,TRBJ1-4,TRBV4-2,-,CASSPATGTGNEKLFF,TGTGCCAGCAGCCCCGCGACCGGGACAGGGAATGAAAAACTGTTTTTT
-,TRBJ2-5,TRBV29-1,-,CSVTYLGAQETQYF,TGCAGCGTAACATACCTGGGGGCCCAAGAGACCCAGTACTTC
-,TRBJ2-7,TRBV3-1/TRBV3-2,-,CASSQDGSSYEQYF,TGTGCCAGCAGCCAAGACGGTAGCTCCTACGAGCAGTACTTC
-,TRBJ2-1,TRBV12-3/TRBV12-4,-,CASSFTHNNEQFF,TGTGCCAGCAGTTTTACCCACAATAATGAGCAGTTCTTC
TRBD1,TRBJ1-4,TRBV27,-,CASRTYRDSREKLFF,TGTGCCAGCAGAACGTACCGGGACAGTCGTGAAAAACTGTTTTTT
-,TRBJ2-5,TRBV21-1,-,CASPGTSGKLRGGETQYF,TGTGCCAGCCCGGGGACTAGCGGGAAACTTCGTGGCGGAGAGACCCAGTACTTC
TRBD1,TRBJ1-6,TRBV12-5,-,CASGLGQGGSPLHF,TGTGCTAGTGGTTTGGGACAGGGCGGATCACCCCTCCACTTT
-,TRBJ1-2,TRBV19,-,CASSTDRPNLDYGYTF,TGTGCCAGTAGTACCGACAGGCCCAACTTGGACTATGGCTACACCTTC
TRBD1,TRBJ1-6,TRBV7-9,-,CASSGRQGALDSPLHF,TGTGCCAGCAGCGGCCGACAGGGGGCGTTGGATTCACCCCTCCACTTT
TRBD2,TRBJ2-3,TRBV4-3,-,CASSQDPRLAGVVADTQYF,TGCGCCAGCAGCCAAGATCCCCGACTAGCGGGAGTGGTAGCAGATACGCAGTATTTT
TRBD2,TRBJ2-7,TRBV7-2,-,CASSFYSGTRASGEQYF,TGTGCCAGCAGCTTCTATAGCGGGACTAGGGCTTCAGGCGAGCAGTACTTC
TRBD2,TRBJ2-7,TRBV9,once,CASSVGGTSGSHSYEQYF,TGTGCCAGCAGCGTAGGTGGGACTAGCGGGAGTCACTCCTACGAGCAGTACTTC
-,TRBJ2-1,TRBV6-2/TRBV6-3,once,CASSYSADLPGDNDEQFF,TGTGCCAGCAGTTACTCAGCGGATTTGCCAGGGGACAACGATGAGCAGTTCTTC